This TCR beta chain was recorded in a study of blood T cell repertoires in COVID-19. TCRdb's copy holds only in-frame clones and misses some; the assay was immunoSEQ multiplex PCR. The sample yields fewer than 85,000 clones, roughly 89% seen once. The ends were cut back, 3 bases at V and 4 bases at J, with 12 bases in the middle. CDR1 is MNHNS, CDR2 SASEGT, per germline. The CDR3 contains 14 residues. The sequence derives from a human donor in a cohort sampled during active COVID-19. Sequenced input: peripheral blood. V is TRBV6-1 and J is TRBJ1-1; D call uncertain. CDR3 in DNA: TGTGCCAGCAGTGATTTGACAACTGGCACTGAAGCTTTCTTT. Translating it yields CASSDLTTGTEAFF.